The source of this TCR beta chain is a study of shared clonotypes between healthy human individuals. Overall study context: Per-donor plates numbered three CD4 naive, three CD4 memory, two CD8 naive and one CD8 memory.

The assay used deep level. The authors' processing: Junction-only immunoSEQ sequences carried no quality scores, so filtering differed. Assay used: immunoSEQ multiplex PCR; TCRdb lists only in-frame clones, some missing. That table furnishes V, J and clone size, whereas the DNA furnished D and trimming. The table has over 850,000 clones, 70% to 80% seen once. Looked up from germline, CDR1 is MDHEN and CDR2 is SYDVKM. The CDR3 is 15 residues long. The V end lost 6 bases, the J end lost 0 bases, and 14 bases lay between the germline ends. This clone was seen repeatedly, ten times or more. The healthy adult donors were HIV-negative and reported no recent acute infections or vaccinations.

Material: memory CD4+ T cells from PBMCs. Subset defined: CD45RA-negative fraction. The genes are TRBV28 and TRBJ1-1, with D unclear. The source is a young man in good health. Some clones in this sample may be carry-over from other donors' samples. The CDR3 spells CASSLAGDMNTEAFF. The CDR3 region has the DNA TGTGCCAGCAGCCTAGCTGGGGATATGAACACTGAAGCTTTCTTT.